Below are 31 T cell receptor beta chains sequenced from a single sample in a study of technical replicates of blood from several donors. The method was immunoSEQ multiplex PCR; TCRdb's version includes in-frame clones alone and lacks a portion of them. The repertoire has roughly 45,000 clones, about 93% of them found once; the top ten carry about 3.6%. The sample was PBMCs. These TCRs come from a human donor in good health. Some clones in this sample may be carry-over from other donors' samples.

The chain uses TRBV29-1 and TRBJ2-7; D gene unclear. Germline assignment: CDR1 SQVTM and CDR2 ANQGSEA. The ends were cut back, 5 bases at V and 0 bases at J, with 14 bases in the middle. The CDR3 sequence is 14 residues long. The CDR3 bases are TGCAGCGTTCTTCTTGGCCATTCCTCCTACGAGCAGTACTTC. It yields the protein CSVLLGHSSYEQYF.

The chain combines TRBV4-2 with TRBJ2-7; 8 nucleotides match TRBD1. V lost 9 bases, J lost 0 bases, and 10 bases stayed unmatched. Germline V gene lookup returns CDR1 LGHNA and CDR2 YNFKEQ. This CDR3 is built from 15 residues. The CDR3 spells CASSDRAGISYEQYF. The CDR3 DNA reads as TGTGCCAGTTCGGACAGGGCGGGTATCTCCTACGAGCAGTACTTC.

The chain employs TRBV5-6 and TRBJ2-7; D is unclear. CDR3 size: 15 residues. CDR1 is SGHDT, CDR2 YYEEEE, per germline. V gave up 4 bases and J gave up 2 bases, with 16 bases separating them. Written as DNA, the CDR3 is TGTGCCAGCAGCCCCCCCTCACGGTTAACCTACGAGCAGTACTTC. Its translation is CASSPPSRLTYEQYF.

This clone was seen a single time. The V and J genes are TRBV9 and TRBJ2-1; possibly TRBD1 for D (6 bases). The length of the CDR3 is 15 residues. Trimming left V 0 bases short and J 4 bases short, with 11 bases between. Per the germline V gene, CDR1 is SGDLS and CDR2 is YYNGEE. This chain's CDR3 is CASSVDTGPYNEQFF. The CDR3 DNA sequence: TGTGCCAGCAGCGTAGACACAGGGCCTTACAATGAGCAGTTCTTC.

CDR3 residues: CASTETSGQQYF. As DNA, the CDR3 is TGTGCCAGCACCGAGACTAGCGGACAGCAGTACTTC. This sequence joins TRBV6-5 and TRBJ2-7; TRBD2 aligns across 9 bases. The germline gives CDR1 MNHEY, CDR2 SVGAGI. CDR3 length equals 12 residues. Trimming cost V 7 bases and J 8 bases; bases outside gene matches: 6.

The chain combines TRBV9 with TRBJ2-7; 11 bases line up with TRBD2. Germline loops: CDR1 SGDLS, CDR2 YYNGEE. This CDR3 is 16 amino acids long. J was trimmed by 6 bases and V by 4 bases; bases with no gene match: 12. The CDR3 reads CASSLRGLAGIPEQYF. As DNA, the CDR3 is TGTGCCAGCAGCTTAAGAGGACTAGCGGGTATCCCCGAGCAGTACTTC.

This chain joins TRBV4-1 and TRBJ2-1; TRBD2 matches at 10 bases. The CDR3 runs to 15 residues. Per germline, CDR1 MGHRA and CDR2 YSYEKL. Trimming took 6 bases from V and 2 from J; bases not matched to a gene: 4. The CDR3 region is CASRSLAGTYNEQFF. Written as DNA, the CDR3 is TGCGCCAGCAGGTCACTAGCGGGGACCTACAATGAGCAGTTCTTC.

This CDR3 reads CSGGLAGDYNEQFF. In DNA, the CDR3 is TGCAGCGGAGGACTAGCGGGAGATTACAATGAGCAGTTCTTC. The chain carries TRBV29-1 and TRBJ2-1; the match to TRBD2 covers 13 bases. With V trimmed by 7 bases and J by 4 bases, 4 bases remained unmatched. This CDR3 is built from 14 residues. The V gene's germline CDR1 is SQVTM and CDR2 ANQGSEA.

V usage is TRBV4-3 and J usage is TRBJ1-4; D possibly corresponds to TRBD1 (6 bases). V was clipped by 0 bases and J by 7 bases, with 15 bases between them. This CDR3 is built from 16 residues. Germline loops: CDR1 LGHNA, CDR2 YSLEER. The CDR3 DNA follows: TGCGCCAGCAGCCAAGATAGGGGGGGATTACGTGAAAAACTGTTTTTT. Its protein is CASSQDRGGLREKLFF.

The rearrangement joins TRBV4-3 to TRBJ1-5, with D unclear. V was clipped by 5 bases and J by 4 bases, with 18 bases between them. The CDR3 has 16 amino acids. The germline V gene has CDR1 LGHNA and CDR2 YSLEER. CDR3: CASSMTLETGNQPQHF. DNA for the CDR3: TGCGCCAGCAGCATGACCCTAGAGACGGGGAATCAGCCCCAGCATTTT.

The V call is TRBV4-3, the J call TRBJ1-2, with 9 bases lining up with TRBD1. Germline loops: CDR1 LGHNA, CDR2 YSLEER. The CDR3 extends over 16 amino acids. V lost 2 bases and J lost 3; bases outside the gene matches: 7. The CDR3 reads CASSQSRTGVYYGYTF. The DNA for the CDR3 is TGCGCCAGCAGCCAATCTAGGACAGGGGTCTACTATGGCTACACCTTC.

The V and J genes are TRBV30 and TRBJ1-3; 9 bases match TRBD1. Trimming removed 5 bases from V and 3 bases from J; junction bases left unmatched: 2. The CDR3 loop spans 13 amino acids. In germline, CDR1 is GTSNPN, CDR2 SVGIG (reference sequence). CDR3 amino acids: CAWGQGLGNTIYF. CDR3 nucleotide sequence: TGTGCCTGGGGACAGGGGCTTGGAAACACCATATATTTT.

The genes are TRBV7-2 and TRBJ2-1; 12 nucleotides line up with TRBD2. The CDR3 totals 17 residues. V shed 1 base and J 8 bases; nucleotides not matched to a gene: 9. The germline CDR1 and CDR2 sequences are SGHTA and FQGNSA. The CDR3 DNA is TGTGCCAGCAGCTTAGGACATCTAGCGGGAGGGCCTTATGAGCAGTTCTTC. Amino acids: CASSLGHLAGGPYEQFF.

The chain joins TRBV4-1 to TRBJ2-2; 10 nucleotides agree with TRBD1. This CDR3 is 15 amino acids long. Germline V lookup: CDR1 MGHRA, CDR2 YSYEKL. The trim removed 3 bases at V and 5 bases at J, leaving 3 bases unmatched. The CDR3 DNA reads as TGCGCCAGCAGCCATCCGGGACAGGGGACCGGGGAGCTGTTTTTT. Residues: CASSHPGQGTGELFF.

CDR3 amino acids: CASSPPFNTEAFF. The DNA of the CDR3 is TGTGCCAGCAGCCCCCCTTTTAACACTGAAGCTTTCTTT. The V call is TRBV25-1, the J call TRBJ1-1; no firm D call. This CDR3 has 13 amino acids. From germline, CDR1 is MGHDK and CDR2 SYGVNS. Deletions cut 6 bases from V and 2 bases from J, with 10 bases between. Using reference TRBV25-1 and TRBJ1-1 for the parts outside the CDR3, the full variable domain is EADIYQTPRYLVIGTGKKITLECSQTMGHDKMYWYQQDPGMELHLIHYSYGVNSTEKGDLSSESTVSRIRTEHFPLTLESARPSHTSQYLCASSPPFNTEAFFGQGTRLTVV.

V and J are TRBV18 and TRBJ1-6; D is undetermined. Germline V gene sequence: CDR1 KGHSH, CDR2 LQKENI. Trimming pared 5 bases from V and 5 bases from J, leaving 10 bases between. The CDR3 consists of 14 residues. In DNA form, the CDR3 reads TGTGCCAGCTCATTTGACTCGGATAATTCACCCCTCCACTTT. This encodes CASSFDSDNSPLHF. Based on the CDR3 plus reference TRBV18 and TRBJ1-6, the full variable domain is NAGVMQNPRHLVRRRGQEARLRCSPMKGHSHVYWYRQLPEEGLKFMVYLQKENIIDESGMPKERFSAEFPKEGPSILRIQQVVRGDSAAYFCASSFDSDNSPLHFGNGTRLTVT.

This clone occurred a few times. This chain links TRBV7-9 with TRBJ1-2, with D possibly TRBD1 on 6 matching bases. Between the trimmed V and J ends, which lost 4 bases and 8 bases, there was a span of 17 bases. Germline assignment: CDR1 SEHNR and CDR2 FQNEAQ (reference sequence). This CDR3 is 14 amino acids long. This CDR3 reads CASSSGAGALGYTF. The CDR3 nucleotides read TGTGCCAGCAGCTCCGGGGCAGGGGCGCTGGGCTACACCTTC.

This sequence joins TRBV7-5 and TRBJ2-3; TRBD1 is taken as the D call from the table, unchecked against the DNA. TRBV7-5 represents a pseudogene. The CDR3 runs 15 residues. The chain's CDR3 is CARSLARIWPDTQYF. The CDR3 bases are TGTGCCAGAAGCTTAGCAAGAATCTGGCCAGATACGCAGTATTTT.

The chain combines TRBV5-4 with TRBJ2-7; 7 nucleotides line up with TRBD2. CDR3 length equals 14 residues. Looked up from germline, CDR1 is SGHNT and CDR2 is YYREEE (reference sequence). V dropped 5 bases and J dropped 0; count of bases not matched to a gene: 5. The DNA for the CDR3 is TGTGCCAGCAGGGCCGGGACTAACTCCTACGAGCAGTACTTC. It yields the protein CASRAGTNSYEQYF.

The chain employs TRBV12-5 and TRBJ2-2; 7 nucleotides agree with TRBD1. Germline values: CDR1 LGHNT, CDR2 FRNRAP. The CDR3 length is 15 residues. With V trimmed by 7 bases and J by 3 bases, 8 bases remained unmatched. CDR3 loop: CASVGDSSYTGELFF. The CDR3 nucleotides read TGTGCTAGTGTTGGGGACAGTTCTTACACCGGGGAGCTGTTTTTT. The complete variable domain, with remaining parts taken from reference TRBV12-5 and TRBJ2-2, reads DARVTQTPRHKVTEMGQEVTMRCQPILGHNTVFWYRQTMMQGLELLAYFRNRAPLDDSGMPKDRFSAEMPDATLATLKIQPSEPRDSAVYFCASVGDSSYTGELFFGEGSRLTVL.

The chain has TRBV7-6 and TRBJ2-5, with D possibly being TRBD2 (7 bases). The germline V gene has CDR1 SGHVS and CDR2 FNYEAQ. Trimming cost V 4 bases and J 5 bases, with 14 bases left between them. The CDR3 covers 14 residues. The DNA for the CDR3 is TGTGCCAGCAGCTCCGGGGGGCGGTGGGAGACCCAGTACTTC. It translates to CASSSGGRWETQYF.

The J gene is TRBJ1-1, the V gene TRBV5-6; D possibly corresponds to TRBD1 (6 bases). CDR1 SGHDT and CDR2 YYEEEE come from the germline V gene. This CDR3 region has 17 residues. The germline V and J ends were trimmed by 4 bases and 0 bases, with 19 bases remaining between them. CDR3 protein: CASSRRTERTMNTEAFF. The DNA of the CDR3 is TGTGCCAGCAGCCGAAGGACAGAAAGAACAATGAACACTGAAGCTTTCTTT.

The chain joins TRBV9 to TRBJ2-1, with TRBD2 matching over 11 bases. CDR1 and CDR2 (germline): SGDLS, YYNGEE. This CDR3 region has 15 residues. The trim removed 4 bases at V and 7 bases at J, leaving 7 bases unmatched. The DNA for the CDR3 is TGTGCCAGCAGCCCCCGACTAGCGGGATATAATGAGCAGTTCTTC. Translating it yields CASSPRLAGYNEQFF.

The CDR3 nucleotides are TGTGCCAGCAGCCAAGAGGCGGGGCGGAACACTGAAGCTTTCTTT. Its translation: CASSQEAGRNTEAFF. The J gene is TRBJ1-1, the V gene TRBV4-2, with D maybe TRBD1 (5 bases). This CDR3 is built from 15 residues. The ends were cut back, 0 bases at V and 1 base at J, with 9 bases in the middle. Germline loops: CDR1 LGHNA, CDR2 YNFKEQ.

J is TRBJ1-2 and V is TRBV6-1; D ambiguous. CDR1 MNHNS and CDR2 SASEGT come from the germline V gene. With 4 bases removed from V and 3 bases from J, the gap between germline ends came to 9 bases. This CDR3 contains 13 residues. CDR3 nucleotide sequence: TGTGCCAGCAGTGTTGACACCCACTATGGCTACACCTTC. Protein sequence: CASSVDTHYGYTF.

The chain joins TRBV11-2 to TRBJ1-5, with D hard to call. The CDR3 is 12 residues long. Germline values: CDR1 SGHAT, CDR2 FQNNGV. V gave up 3 bases and J gave up 5 bases, with 5 bases separating them. DNA for the CDR3: TGTGCCAGCAGCTTGAGTGATCAGCCCCAGCATTTT. Amino acid sequence: CASSLSDQPQHF.

The rearrangement uses TRBV27 and TRBJ1-4; TRBD1 agrees at 12 bases. Germline CDR1 and CDR2: MNHEY and SMNVEV (reference sequence). CDR3 length equals 15 residues. V lost 5 bases, J lost 11 bases, and 9 bases stayed unmatched. The CDR3 DNA follows: TGTGCCAGCAGTCTCGGGACAGGGGGCGAAATGAAACTGTTTTTT. This encodes CASSLGTGGEMKLFF.

This clone was counted between two and nine times. The rearrangement links TRBV11-3 to TRBJ2-3, with 7 bases that match TRBD2. The ends lost 1 base at V and 9 bases at J; junction bases unmatched: 1. Germline values: CDR1 SGHNT, CDR2 YENEEA. The CDR3 is made up of 12 amino acids. The DNA for the CDR3 is TGTGCCAGCAGCTTAGGGGAGGGGACGCAGTATTTT. As protein: CASSLGEGTQYF.

V gene TRBV14 combines with J gene TRBJ2-7; D remains unclear. Trimming took 3 bases from V and 5 from J, leaving 5 bases between them. Per germline, CDR1 SGHDN and CDR2 FVKESK. There are 11 residues in the CDR3. DNA of the CDR3: TGTGCCAGCAGCCATATCCACGAGCAGTACTTC. Translating it yields CASSHIHEQYF.

The CDR3 reads CASSNRGTGRSPLHF. In DNA form, the CDR3 reads TGTGCCAGCAGCAACAGGGGGACAGGAAGGTCACCCCTCCACTTT. The chain joins TRBV7-2 to TRBJ1-6, with 8 nucleotides matching TRBD1. The germline gives CDR1 SGHTA, CDR2 FQGNSA. The CDR3 contains 15 residues. V shed 5 bases and J 10 bases; nucleotides not matched to a gene: 10.

V usage is TRBV5-8 and J usage is TRBJ2-2, with 11 bases identical to TRBD2. CDR3 length: 19 residues. V gave up 3 bases and J gave up 1 base; unmatched junction bases: 11. Germline V CDR1 and CDR2: SGHTS, YDEGEE. The CDR3 loop reads CASSSRPGLAVKNTGELFF. In nucleotides, the CDR3 is TGTGCCAGCAGCTCACGGCCGGGACTAGCGGTTAAGAACACCGGGGAGCTGTTTTTT. Complete variable domain (other parts from reference TRBV5-8 and TRBJ2-2): EAGVTQSPTHLIKTRGQQATLRCSPISGHTSVYWYQQALGLGLQFLLWYDEGEERNRGNFPPRFSGRQFPNYSSELNVNALELEDSALYLCASSSRPGLAVKNTGELFFGEGSRLTVL.